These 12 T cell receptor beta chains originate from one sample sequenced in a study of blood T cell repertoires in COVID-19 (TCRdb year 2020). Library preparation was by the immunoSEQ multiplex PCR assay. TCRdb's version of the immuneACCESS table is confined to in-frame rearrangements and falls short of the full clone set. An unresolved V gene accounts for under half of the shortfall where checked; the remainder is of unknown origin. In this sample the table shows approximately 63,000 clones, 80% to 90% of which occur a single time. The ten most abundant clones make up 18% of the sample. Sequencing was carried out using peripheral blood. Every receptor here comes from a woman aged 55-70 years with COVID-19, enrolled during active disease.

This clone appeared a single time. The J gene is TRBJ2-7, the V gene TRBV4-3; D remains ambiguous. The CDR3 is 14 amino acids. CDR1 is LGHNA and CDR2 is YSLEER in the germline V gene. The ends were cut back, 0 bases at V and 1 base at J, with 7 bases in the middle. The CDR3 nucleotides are TGCGCCAGCAGCCAAGATGTCTTATCCTACGAGCAGTACTTC. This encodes CASSQDVLSYEQYF.

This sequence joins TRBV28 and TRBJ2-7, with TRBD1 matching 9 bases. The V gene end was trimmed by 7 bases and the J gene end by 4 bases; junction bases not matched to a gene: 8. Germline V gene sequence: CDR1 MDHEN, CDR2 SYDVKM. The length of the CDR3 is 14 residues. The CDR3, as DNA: TGTGCCAGCATAAACAGGGGGCATAGTTACGAGCAGTACTTC. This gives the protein CASINRGHSYEQYF.

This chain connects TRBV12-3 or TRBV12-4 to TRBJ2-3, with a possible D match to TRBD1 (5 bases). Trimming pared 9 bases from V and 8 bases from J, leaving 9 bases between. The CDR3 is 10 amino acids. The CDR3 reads CASDGATQYF. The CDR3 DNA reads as TGTGCCAGTGATGGGGCTACGCAGTATTTT.

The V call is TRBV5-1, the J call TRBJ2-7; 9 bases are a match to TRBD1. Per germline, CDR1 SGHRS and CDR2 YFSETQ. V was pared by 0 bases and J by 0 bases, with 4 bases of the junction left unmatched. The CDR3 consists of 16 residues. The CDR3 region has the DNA TGCGCCAGCAGCTTGGGGGGACAGGGATTCTCCTACGAGCAGTACTTC. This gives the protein CASSLGGQGFSYEQYF.

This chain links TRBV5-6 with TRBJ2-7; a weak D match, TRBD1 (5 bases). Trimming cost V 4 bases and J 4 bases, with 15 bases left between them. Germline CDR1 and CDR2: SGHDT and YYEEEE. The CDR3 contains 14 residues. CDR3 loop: CASSILQVGYEQYF. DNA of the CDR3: TGTGCCAGCAGCATCCTACAGGTCGGATACGAGCAGTACTTC.

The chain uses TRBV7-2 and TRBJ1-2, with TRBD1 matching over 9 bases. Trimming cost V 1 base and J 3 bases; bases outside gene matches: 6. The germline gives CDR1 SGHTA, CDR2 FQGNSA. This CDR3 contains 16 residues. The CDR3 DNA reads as TGTGCCAGCAGCTTAGTGTCTCGACAGGGGGACTATGGCTACACCTTC. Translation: CASSLVSRQGDYGYTF.

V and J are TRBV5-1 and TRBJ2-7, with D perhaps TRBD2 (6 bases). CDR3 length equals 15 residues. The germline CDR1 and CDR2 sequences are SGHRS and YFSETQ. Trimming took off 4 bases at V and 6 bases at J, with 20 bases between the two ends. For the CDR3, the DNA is TGCGCCAGCAGCGCCGCGGGACTTAGCCTCCTCGAGCAGTACTTC. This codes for CASSAAGLSLLEQYF.

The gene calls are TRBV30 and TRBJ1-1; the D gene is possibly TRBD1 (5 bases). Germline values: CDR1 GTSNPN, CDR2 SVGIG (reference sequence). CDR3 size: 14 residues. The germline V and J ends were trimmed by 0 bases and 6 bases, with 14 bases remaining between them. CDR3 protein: CAWSVGRAGAEAFF. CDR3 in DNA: TGTGCCTGGAGTGTAGGAAGGGCGGGGGCTGAAGCTTTCTTT.

The CDR3 sequence is CATSDLVPEGQETQYF. CDR3 nucleotide sequence: TGTGCCACCAGTGATTTGGTCCCGGAGGGCCAAGAGACCCAGTACTTC. V and J are TRBV24-1 and TRBJ2-5; tentative D call: TRBD2 (6 bases). Between the trimmed V and J ends, which lost 0 bases and 1 base, there was a span of 11 bases. Germline values: CDR1 KGHDR, CDR2 SFDVKD. The CDR3 totals 16 residues.

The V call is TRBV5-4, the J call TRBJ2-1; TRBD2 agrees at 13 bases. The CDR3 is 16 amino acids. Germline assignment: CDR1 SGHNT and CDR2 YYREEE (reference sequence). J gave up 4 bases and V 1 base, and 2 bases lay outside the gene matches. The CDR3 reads CASSLPGLAGYNEQFF. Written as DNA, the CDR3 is TGTGCCAGCAGCTTGCCGGGACTAGCGGGGTACAATGAGCAGTTCTTC.

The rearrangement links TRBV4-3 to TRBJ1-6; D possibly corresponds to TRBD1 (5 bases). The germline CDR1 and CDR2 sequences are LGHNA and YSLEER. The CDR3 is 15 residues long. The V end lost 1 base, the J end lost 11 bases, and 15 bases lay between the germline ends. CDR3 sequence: CASSQVPGPETPLHF. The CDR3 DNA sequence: TGCGCCAGCAGCCAAGTGCCAGGGCCAGAGACACCCCTCCACTTT.

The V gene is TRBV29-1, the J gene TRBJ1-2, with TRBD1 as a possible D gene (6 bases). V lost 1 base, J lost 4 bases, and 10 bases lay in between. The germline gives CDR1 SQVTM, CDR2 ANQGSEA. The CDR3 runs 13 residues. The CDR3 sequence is CSVEGPGAYGYTF. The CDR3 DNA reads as TGCAGCGTTGAAGGTCCAGGGGCCTATGGCTACACCTTC.